These T cell receptor beta chains were read from a single sample in a study of cytomegalovirus exposure and HLA in healthy donors. Only in-frame clones appear in the TCRdb table, and some are missing; sequencing was by immunoSEQ multiplex PCR. The repertoire holds 150,000 or so clones, with roughly three quarters as singletons. Material for sequencing was PBMCs. These receptors originate from a man aged 18 to 30 in good health and CMV-seropositive. Both conserved end residues are part of each CDR3. Only part of the rows carry a size: once, few, many, or a class if the clone is expanded.

J: TRBJ1-4; size: .; V: TRBV30; CDR3: CASGTATNEKLFF
J: TRBJ1-1; size: few; V: TRBV6-5; CDR3: CASSYSRGSTEAFF
J: TRBJ1-5; size: .; V: TRBV6-5; CDR3: CASSREAGGNQPQHF
J: TRBJ1-1; size: .; V: TRBV9; CDR3: CASSVGGGREAFF
J: TRBJ2-1; size: .; V: TRBV11-3; CDR3: CASGRDYNEQFF
J: TRBJ2-1; size: .; V: TRBV7-9; CDR3: CASSAGAKNEQFF
J: TRBJ1-1; size: once; V: TRBV28; CDR3: CASSLRGVGGEAFF
J: TRBJ1-2; size: .; V: TRBV30; CDR3: CAWGGARGGYGYTF
J: TRBJ1-5; size: few; V: TRBV6-1; CDR3: CASSQVGGRGGQPQHF
J: TRBJ1-4; size: few; V: TRBV7-9; CDR3: CASSLNLGDEKLFF
J: TRBJ2-1; size: .; V: TRBV4-1; CDR3: CASSQDNYNEQFF
J: TRBJ1-4; size: .; V: TRBV27; CDR3: CASSSTGGVKKLFF
J: TRBJ2-2; size: .; V: TRBV19; CDR3: CASSIGPWVSGTGNVGELFF
J: TRBJ2-3; size: .; V: TRBV5-4; CDR3: CASSWESTDTQYF
J: TRBJ2-1; size: .; V: TRBV7-2; CDR3: CASSPSGNSYNEQFF
J: TRBJ2-5; size: .; V: TRBV5-4; CDR3: CASSPSSGGFQETQYF